The 30 T cell receptor beta chains below come from one sample, sequenced in a study of vaccination and CD4 T cells after COVID-19. Treatment defined: 10-day PBMC culture with coronavirus spike peptide pools or control peptides (ViraFEST assay). It was before the COVID-19 pandemic (2011-2018) that the unexposed donor's CD4+ T cells were collected. Once obtained from cultured CD4+ T cells, the DNA was sequenced using the Oncomine TCR Beta short-read assay. The authors extracted genomic DNA from cultured CD4+ T cells. A single record per CDR3 protein comes from TCRdb applying MiXCR to the PCR reads. The data contain 8,000 to 9,500 distinct CDR3 sequences, 35% of them singletons. The antigens for these receptors are not known. The sequenced sample consisted of CD4+ T cells from blood, cultured in vitro. The receptors shown here come from a human donor in good health.

The V gene is TRBV24-1, the J gene TRBJ2-6, with D perhaps matching TRBD1 or TRBD2 (5 bases each). V lost 3 bases to trimming and J lost 2 bases, with 10 bases between them. The CDR3 extends over 16 amino acids. Germline CDR1 KGHDR, CDR2 SFDVKD. The CDR3 DNA follows: TGTGCCACCAGTGATCGCTTGGGGGCTGGGGCCAACGTCCTGACTTTC. Residues: CATSDRLGAGANVLTF.

This clonotype has more than one count but fewer than ten. CDR3 amino acids: CASRRETGGSPLHF. Here the CDR3 DNA reads TGTGCCAGCAGGAGGGAGACGGGGGGTTCACCCCTCCACTTT. The rearrangement joins TRBV7-2 to TRBJ1-6; a possible D gene is TRBD1 (5 bases). Germline V gene lookup returns CDR1 SGHTA and CDR2 FQGNSA. V lost 6 bases and J 9 bases, leaving 15 bases between the germline ends. CDR3 size: 14 residues.

The chain combines TRBV20-1 with TRBJ2-1; D may be TRBD2 (6 bases). Trimming shortened V by 0 bases and J by 4 bases, and 10 bases separated the two germline ends. The CDR3 extends over 14 amino acids. Germline CDR1 DFQATT, CDR2 SNEGSKA (reference sequence). CDR3 DNA: TGCAGTGCTAGAGATCGGAGCGGGTACAATGAGCAGTTCTTC. Its translation is CSARDRSGYNEQFF.

This clonotype occurred a few times. The chain combines TRBV28 with TRBJ1-5, with D possibly matching TRBD1 (6 bases). This CDR3 contains 15 residues. V was clipped by 6 bases and J by 4 bases, with 16 bases between them. CDR1 and CDR2 (germline): MDHEN, SYDVKM. The CDR3 DNA is TGTGCCAGCAGATCACAGGGCCTTAGAAATCAGCCCCAGCATTTT. This encodes CASRSQGLRNQPQHF.

This sequence joins TRBV7-9 and TRBJ1-1; TRBD1 aligns across 8 bases. The CDR3 spans 12 residues. Trimming at V came to 3 bases and at J to 7 bases, leaving 1 base not matched to a gene. Germline lookup yields CDR1 SEHNR and CDR2 FQNEAQ (reference sequence). For the CDR3, the DNA is TGTGCCAGCAGCTTTACAGGGGGTGAAGCTTTCTTT. This translates into CASSFTGGEAFF.

This clonotype turned up a few times. The V gene is TRBV6-4, the J gene TRBJ2-3, with TRBD1 matching over 12 bases. The CDR3 has 14 amino acids. Losses at the gene ends were 4 bases for V and 6 bases for J; bases not matched to a gene: 2. The germline V gene has CDR1 MRHNA and CDR2 SNTAGT. CDR3: CASSAGTGGDTQYF. CDR3 bases: TGTGCCAGCAGTGCCGGGACAGGGGGCGATACGCAGTATTTT.

The sample holds a few counts of this clonotype. The chain uses TRBV28 and TRBJ2-4; D assignment may be TRBD1 or TRBD2 (6 bases each). Trimming shortened V by 4 bases and J by 0 bases, and 13 bases separated the two germline ends. Germline CDR1 is MDHEN and CDR2 is SYDVKM. The CDR3 totals 16 residues. CDR3 DNA sequence: TGTGCCAGCAGTTCAGGAGGGACACTAGCCAAAAACATTCAGTACTTC. Its translation: CASSSGGTLAKNIQYF.

This clonotype was observed a few times. The chain employs TRBV24-1 and TRBJ2-3, with D uncertain. Germline V gene lookup returns CDR1 KGHDR and CDR2 SFDVKD. V gave up 2 bases and J gave up 6 bases, with 8 bases separating them. This CDR3 region has 13 residues. The CDR3: CATSDSHTDTQYF. The CDR3, as DNA: TGTGCCACCAGTGATTCCCACACTGATACGCAGTATTTT.

This clonotype was counted only a few times. The chain uses TRBV10-3 and TRBJ1-1; weak D call: TRBD1 (6 bases). This CDR3 is 14 amino acids long. Germline-derived CDR1 and CDR2 are ENHRY and SYGVKD. With 2 bases removed from V and 3 bases from J, the gap between germline ends came to 10 bases. The CDR3 region has the DNA TGTGCCATCAGTGAGGCCGGACAGTACACTGAAGCTTTCTTT. Protein product: CAISEAGQYTEAFF.

This chain uses TRBV11-1 with TRBJ2-1; the D gene is possibly TRBD2 (5 bases). Germline loops: CDR1 SGHAT, CDR2 FQDESV (reference sequence). V shed 1 base and J shed 8 bases, with 12 bases lying between them. The CDR3 loop spans 14 amino acids. Here the CDR3 reads CASSLGLARDEQFF. In nucleotides, the CDR3 is TGTGCCAGCAGCTTAGGGTTAGCGCGGGATGAGCAGTTCTTC.

The chain has TRBV28 and TRBJ2-2; no reliable D call. CDR3 length: 14 residues. The ends were cut back, 3 bases at V and 1 base at J, with 6 bases in the middle. CDR1 and CDR2 (germline): MDHEN, SYDVKM. The CDR3 DNA is TGTGCCAGCAGTTTCATGGTGAACACCGGGGAGCTGTTTTTT. Protein product: CASSFMVNTGELFF.

The chain joins TRBV6-4 to TRBJ2-3; D is unresolved. Trimming pared 0 bases from V and 4 bases from J, leaving 5 bases between. This CDR3 is built from 13 residues. Germline V gives CDR1 MRHNA, CDR2 SNTAGT. The CDR3 loop is CASSDSPPDTQYF. The DNA for the CDR3 is TGTGCCAGCAGTGACTCCCCCCCAGATACGCAGTATTTT.

The table lists this clonotype with a few counts. The rearrangement uses TRBV7-8 and TRBJ2-5; tentative D call: TRBD1 (6 bases). The germline V gene has CDR1 SGHVS and CDR2 FQNEAQ. The CDR3 is 14 residues long. The V end lost 4 bases, the J end lost 7 bases, and 16 bases lay between the germline ends. The CDR3 reads CASSSYRVGGTQYF. The DNA for the CDR3 is TGTGCCAGCAGCTCATACAGGGTTGGGGGGACCCAGTACTTC.

This clonotype occurred a few times. The J gene is TRBJ2-1, the V gene TRBV7-9; 7 positions match TRBD2. CDR3 size: 16 residues. Germline V gene lookup returns CDR1 SEHNR and CDR2 FQNEAQ (reference sequence). Trimming took 1 base from V and 8 from J; bases not matched to a gene: 11. The CDR3 DNA follows: TGTGCCAGCAGCTTAGAGGGGCTAGCGGTTGGCGATGAGCAGTTCTTC. This gives the protein CASSLEGLAVGDEQFF.

The chain combines TRBV7-2 with TRBJ2-5; TRBD2 might be the D (6 bases). V gave up 1 base and J gave up 5 bases, with 17 bases separating them. The CDR3 runs to 16 residues. CDR1 is SGHTA, CDR2 FQGNSA, per germline. CDR3 amino acids: CASSLEPQGGGETQYF. Written as DNA, the CDR3 is TGTGCCAGCAGCTTAGAGCCCCAGGGAGGAGGTGAGACCCAGTACTTC. Based on the CDR3 plus reference TRBV7-2 and TRBJ2-5, the full variable domain is GAGVSQSPSNKVTEKGKDVELRCDPISGHTALYWYRQSLGQGLEFLIYFQGNSAPDKSGLPSDRFSAERTGGSVSTLTIQRTQQEDSAVYLCASSLEPQGGGETQYFGPGTRLLVL.

The chain uses TRBV5-4 and TRBJ2-1; 7 bases are a match to TRBD2. V lost 1 base, J lost 8 bases, and 6 bases stayed unmatched. This CDR3 has 14 amino acids. The germline CDR1 and CDR2 sequences are SGHNT and YYREEE (reference sequence). The CDR3 coding sequence is TGTGCCAGCAGCTTGCGGGGAGGGAGGGATGAGCAGTTCTTC. Protein product: CASSLRGGRDEQFF.

CDR3 sequence (DNA): TGTGCCAGTACTAGGGGTGCTGGAAACACCATATATTTT. It translates to CASTRGAGNTIYF. The V gene is TRBV19, the J gene TRBJ1-3; TRBD1 might be the D (5 bases). This CDR3 spans 13 amino acids. V shed 7 bases and J shed 2 bases, with 9 bases lying between them. Germline V gives CDR1 LNHDA, CDR2 SQIVND (reference sequence).

This chain connects TRBV7-2 to TRBJ2-7; unclear D gene. This CDR3 is built from 15 residues. Germline assignment: CDR1 SGHTA and CDR2 FQGNSA. With 1 base removed from V and 0 bases from J, the gap between germline ends came to 10 bases. The CDR3 spells CASSLVAKSSYEQYF. In nucleotides, the CDR3 is TGTGCCAGCAGCTTAGTGGCTAAAAGCTCCTACGAGCAGTACTTC.

The chain couples TRBV6-5 to TRBJ1-3; D unresolved. Trimming shortened V by 2 bases and J by 2 bases, and 7 bases separated the two germline ends. The CDR3 is 14 amino acids. CDR1 and CDR2 from the germline V gene are MNHEY and SVGAGI. CDR3 protein: CASSYTGTGNTIYF. The CDR3 DNA follows: TGTGCCAGCAGTTACACCGGGACTGGAAACACCATATATTTT.

This chain's CDR3 is CSAWDFSGANVLTF. The DNA for the CDR3 is TGCAGTGCTTGGGATTTCTCTGGGGCCAACGTCCTGACTTTC. This sequence joins TRBV20-1 and TRBJ2-6; no firm D call. V was trimmed by 5 bases and J by 0 bases, leaving 8 bases between them. CDR3 length equals 14 residues. Germline V gene lookup returns CDR1 DFQATT and CDR2 SNEGSKA (reference sequence).

The chain joins TRBV10-3 to TRBJ2-6; 9 bases agree with TRBD1. Trimming at V came to 4 bases and at J to 1 base, leaving 5 bases not matched to a gene. CDR3 size: 17 residues. Germline-derived CDR1 and CDR2 are ENHRY and SYGVKD. CDR3 coding DNA: TGTGCCATCAGTGTCGGGACAGGGTTGTCTGGGGCCAACGTCCTGACTTTC. It is translated as CAISVGTGLSGANVLTF.

By share of the sample, this clonotype is medium-sized (0.01 to 0.1%). The chain uses TRBV20-1 and TRBJ1-1; the D gene is possibly TRBD1 (6 bases). Trimming removed 3 bases from V and 1 base from J, with 15 bases in between. Per the germline V gene, CDR1 is DFQATT and CDR2 is SNEGSKA (reference sequence). CDR3 length: 15 residues. The CDR3 region is CSARRGRRENTEAFF. CDR3 coding DNA: TGCAGTGCTAGGAGGGGGAGGCGGGAGAACACTGAAGCTTTCTTT.

The chain recombines TRBV10-2 with TRBJ1-6; 11 positions match TRBD1. The CDR3 has 16 amino acids. The trim removed 6 bases at V and 5 bases at J, leaving 6 bases unmatched. In germline, CDR1 is WSHSY, CDR2 SAAADI. CDR3 sequence (DNA): TGCGCCAGCAGATCTGGACAGGGGGCGAATAATTCACCCCTCCACTTT. Its protein product is CASRSGQGANNSPLHF.

This chain joins TRBV10-3 and TRBJ1-5, with TRBD1 matching over 9 bases. The CDR3 sequence is 15 residues long. Germline V CDR1 and CDR2: ENHRY, SYGVKD. The ends lost 0 bases at V and 4 bases at J; junction bases unmatched: 1. The CDR3 is CAISESGQGNQPQHF. Here the CDR3 DNA reads TGTGCCATCAGTGAGTCGGGACAGGGAAATCAGCCCCAGCATTTT.

The chain uses TRBV2 and TRBJ1-1; D is perhaps TRBD1 (5 bases). CDR1 and CDR2 (germline): SNHLY, FYNNEI. The V end was cut by 5 bases, the J end by 7 bases, with 14 bases between. The CDR3 loop spans 13 amino acids. CDR3: CASSFREVNEAFF. CDR3 DNA: TGTGCCAGCAGTTTCAGGGAGGTGAATGAAGCTTTCTTT.

This clonotype was recorded a few times. The rearrangement links TRBV6-1 to TRBJ1-6; 9 bases line up with TRBD1. Germline values: CDR1 MNHNS, CDR2 SASEGT. The CDR3 consists of 16 residues. The trim removed 5 bases at V and 10 bases at J, leaving 12 bases unmatched. CDR3 loop: CASSPIFRQGGSPLHF. The CDR3 DNA reads as TGTGCCAGCAGTCCGATCTTTAGACAGGGGGGATCACCCCTCCACTTT.

This clonotype turned up a few times. The chain links TRBV7-2 to TRBJ2-7; no firm D call. This CDR3 has 12 amino acids. V was shortened by 2 bases and J by 9 bases, with 11 bases between the two germline ends. Looked up from germline, CDR1 is SGHTA and CDR2 is FQGNSA. The CDR3 DNA is TGTGCCAGCAGCTTATCGACCACGGGGCAGTACTTC. Its translation: CASSLSTTGQYF.

V usage is TRBV6-1 and J usage is TRBJ2-3, with 12 positions matching TRBD2. Trimming removed 6 bases from V and 6 bases from J; junction bases left unmatched: 1. The V gene's germline CDR1 is MNHNS and CDR2 SASEGT. This CDR3 spans 13 amino acids. CDR3 in DNA: TGTGCCAGCAGACTAGCGGGAGGCGATACGCAGTATTTT. Translated: CASRLAGGDTQYF.

This chain connects TRBV7-2 to TRBJ1-1, with 7 bases lining up with TRBD1. Per germline, CDR1 SGHTA and CDR2 FQGNSA. This CDR3 is built from 14 residues. The V segment lost 6 bases and the J segment 6 bases; nucleotides outside the gene matches: 10. The CDR3 DNA reads as TGTGCCAGCAGACCTATGCAGGGGGTCGCTGAAGCTTTCTTT. Protein: CASRPMQGVAEAFF.

This clonotype has more than one count but fewer than ten. V is TRBV24-1 and J is TRBJ2-3, with 7 bases that match TRBD2. V trimming: 3 bases; J trimming: 0 bases; junction bases outside the gene matches: 5. From germline, CDR1 is KGHDR and CDR2 SFDVKD. The CDR3 has 16 amino acids. In DNA form, the CDR3 reads TGTGCCACCAGTGATCCACTAGCGTACAGCACAGATACGCAGTATTTT. Translation: CATSDPLAYSTDTQYF.